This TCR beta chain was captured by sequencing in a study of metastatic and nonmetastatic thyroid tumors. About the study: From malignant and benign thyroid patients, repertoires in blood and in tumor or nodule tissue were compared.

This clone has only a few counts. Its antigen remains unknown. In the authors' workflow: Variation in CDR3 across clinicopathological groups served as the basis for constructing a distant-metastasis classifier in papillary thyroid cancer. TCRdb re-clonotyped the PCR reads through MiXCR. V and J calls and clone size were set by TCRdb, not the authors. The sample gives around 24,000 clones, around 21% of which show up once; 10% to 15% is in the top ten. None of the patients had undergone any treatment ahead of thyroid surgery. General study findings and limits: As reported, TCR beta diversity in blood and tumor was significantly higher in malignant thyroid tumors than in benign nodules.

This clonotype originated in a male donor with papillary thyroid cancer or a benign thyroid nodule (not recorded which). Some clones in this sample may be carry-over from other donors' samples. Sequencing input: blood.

The CDR3 nucleotides read TGTGCCAGCAGGGAATCAGTGACAGGCTACAATCAGCCCCAGCATTTT. Amino acid sequence: CASRESVTGYNQPQHF. The rearrangement uses TRBV6-1 and TRBJ1-5; tentatively, D is TRBD1 (6 bases). The CDR3 extends over 16 amino acids. With 6 bases removed from V and 3 bases from J, the gap between germline ends came to 18 bases. The germline CDR1 and CDR2 sequences are MNHNS and SASEGT.